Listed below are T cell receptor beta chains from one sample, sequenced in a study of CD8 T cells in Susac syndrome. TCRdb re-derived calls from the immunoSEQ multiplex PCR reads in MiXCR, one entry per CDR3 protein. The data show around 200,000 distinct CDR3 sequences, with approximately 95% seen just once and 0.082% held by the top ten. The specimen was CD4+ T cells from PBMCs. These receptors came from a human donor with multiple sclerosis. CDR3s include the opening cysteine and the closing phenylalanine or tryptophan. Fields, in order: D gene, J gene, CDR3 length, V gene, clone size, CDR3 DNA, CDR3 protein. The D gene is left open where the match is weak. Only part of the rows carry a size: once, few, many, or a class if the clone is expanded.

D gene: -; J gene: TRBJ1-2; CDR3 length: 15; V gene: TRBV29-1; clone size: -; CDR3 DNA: TGCAGCGTTGAAGAGTCGGGGAGGAATTGGTATGGCTACACCTTC; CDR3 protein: CSVEESGRNWYGYTF
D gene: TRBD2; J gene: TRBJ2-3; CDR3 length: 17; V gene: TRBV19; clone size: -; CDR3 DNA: TGTGCCAGTAGTACACTAGCGGGCGGGGGAAGCACAGATACGCAGTATTTT; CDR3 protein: CASSTLAGGGSTDTQYF
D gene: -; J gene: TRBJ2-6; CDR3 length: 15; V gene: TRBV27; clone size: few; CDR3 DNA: TGTGCCAGCAGTACAACTCGTTCTGGGGCCAACGTCCTGACTTTC; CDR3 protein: CASSTTRSGANVLTF
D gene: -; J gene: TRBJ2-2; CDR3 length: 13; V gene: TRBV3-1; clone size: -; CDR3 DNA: TGTGCCAGCAGCCAAGAGGCGTCCGGGGAGCTGTTTTTT; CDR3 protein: CASSQEASGELFF
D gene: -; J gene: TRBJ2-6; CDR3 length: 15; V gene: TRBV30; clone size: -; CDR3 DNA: TGTGCCTGGAGTCCTGGGGGGTCCGGGGCCAACGTCCTGACTTTC; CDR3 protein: CAWSPGGSGANVLTF
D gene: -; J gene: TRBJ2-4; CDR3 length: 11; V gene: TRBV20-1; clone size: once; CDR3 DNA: TGCAGTGCTAGAGATCGTGACATTCAGTACTTC; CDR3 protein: CSARDRDIQYF
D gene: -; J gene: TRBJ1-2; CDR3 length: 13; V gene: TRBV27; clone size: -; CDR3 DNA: TGTGCCAGCAGTTCCCTGGACCTCTCGGGCTACACCTTC; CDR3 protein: CASSSLDLSGYTF
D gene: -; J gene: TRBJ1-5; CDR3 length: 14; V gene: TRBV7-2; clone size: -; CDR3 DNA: TGTGCCAGCAGCCGTGACCCCTTTAATCAGCCCCAGCATTTT; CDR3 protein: CASSRDPFNQPQHF
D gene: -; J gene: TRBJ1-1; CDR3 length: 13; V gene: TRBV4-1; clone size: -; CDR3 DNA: TGCGCCAGCAGCCTACAGCAAAACACTGAAGCTTTCTTT; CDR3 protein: CASSLQQNTEAFF
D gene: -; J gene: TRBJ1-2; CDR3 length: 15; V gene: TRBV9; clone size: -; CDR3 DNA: TGTGCCAGCAGCCCCGGGCGGCTCTGGGGCTATGGCTACACCTTC; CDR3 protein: CASSPGRLWGYGYTF
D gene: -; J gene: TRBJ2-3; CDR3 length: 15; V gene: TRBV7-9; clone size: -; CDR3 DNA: TGTGCCAGCAGCTTATCTCGGGGGACCGGGGATACGCAGTATTTT; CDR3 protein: CASSLSRGTGDTQYF
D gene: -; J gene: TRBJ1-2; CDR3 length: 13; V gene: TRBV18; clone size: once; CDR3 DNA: TGTGCCAGCTCACCACAGGGGCTCGGGGGCTACACCTTC; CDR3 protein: CASSPQGLGGYTF
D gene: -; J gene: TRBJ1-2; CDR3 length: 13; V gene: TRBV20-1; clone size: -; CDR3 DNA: TGCAGTGCTAGAGAGCGGGTCCTCTATGGCTACACCTTC; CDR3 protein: CSARERVLYGYTF
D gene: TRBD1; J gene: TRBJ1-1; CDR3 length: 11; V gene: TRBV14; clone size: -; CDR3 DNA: TGTGCCAGCAGCCAGGGACAGCCCGCTTTCTTT; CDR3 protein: CASSQGQPAFF
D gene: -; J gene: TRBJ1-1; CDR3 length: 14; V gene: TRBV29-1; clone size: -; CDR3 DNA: TGCAGCGTCCTTCCCGTGGCGGTGAACACTGAAGCTTTCTTT; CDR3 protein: CSVLPVAVNTEAFF
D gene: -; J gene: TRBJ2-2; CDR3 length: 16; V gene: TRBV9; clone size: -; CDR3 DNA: TGTGCCAGCAGCGCAGAAAATGCCATAGACACCGGGGAGCTGTTTTTT; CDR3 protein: CASSAENAIDTGELFF
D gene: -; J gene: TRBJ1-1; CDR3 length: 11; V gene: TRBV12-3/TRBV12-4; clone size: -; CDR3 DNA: TGTGCCAGCAGTTTCTCAGGGGAAGCTTTCTTT; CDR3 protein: CASSFSGEAFF
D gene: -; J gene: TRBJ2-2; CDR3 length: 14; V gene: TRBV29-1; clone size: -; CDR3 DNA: TGCAGCGTTGACGTCGTGGGTCTCACCGGGGAGCTGTTTTTT; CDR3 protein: CSVDVVGLTGELFF
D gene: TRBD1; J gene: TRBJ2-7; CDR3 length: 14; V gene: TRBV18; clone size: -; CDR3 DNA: TGTGCCAGCTCACCTGGGACAGCGGAGTTCGAGCAGTACTTC; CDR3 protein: CASSPGTAEFEQYF
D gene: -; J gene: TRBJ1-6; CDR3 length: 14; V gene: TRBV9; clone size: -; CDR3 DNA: TGTGCCAGCAGCGTATCCATGGGTAATTCACCCCTCCACTTT; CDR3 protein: CASSVSMGNSPLHF
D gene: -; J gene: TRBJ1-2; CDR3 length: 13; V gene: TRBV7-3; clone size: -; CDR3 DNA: TGTGCCAGCAACTTGGGACCCTACTATGGCTACACCTTC; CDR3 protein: CASNLGPYYGYTF
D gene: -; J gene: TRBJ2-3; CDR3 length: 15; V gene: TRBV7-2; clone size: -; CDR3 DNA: TGTGCCAGCAGCTTATCAGGCGGGGACACAGATACGCAGTATTTT; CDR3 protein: CASSLSGGDTDTQYF
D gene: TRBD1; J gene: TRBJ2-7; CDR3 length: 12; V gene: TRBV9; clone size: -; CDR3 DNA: TGTGCCAGCAGCGCGGGACAGTACGAGCAGTACTTC; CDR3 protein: CASSAGQYEQYF
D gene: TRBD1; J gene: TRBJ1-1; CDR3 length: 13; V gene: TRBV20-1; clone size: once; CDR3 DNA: TGCAGTCCCGGACAGGGGTTGAACACTGAAGCTTTCTTT; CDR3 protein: CSPGQGLNTEAFF
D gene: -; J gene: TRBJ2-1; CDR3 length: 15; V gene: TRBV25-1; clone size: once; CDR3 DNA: TGTGCCAGCAGTGACGGGGCCAGGAGATTGAATGAGCAGTTCTTC; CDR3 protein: CASSDGARRLNEQFF
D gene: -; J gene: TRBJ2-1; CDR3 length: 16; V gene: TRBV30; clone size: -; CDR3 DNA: TGTGCCTGGAGTCGACGAATAGCGGAGATGGGAAGTGAGCAGTTCTTC; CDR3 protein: CAWSRRIAEMGSEQFF
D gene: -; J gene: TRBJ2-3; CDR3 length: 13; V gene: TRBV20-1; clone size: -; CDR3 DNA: TGCAGTGCTAGATTGGGTAGCACAGATACGCAGTATTTT; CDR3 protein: CSARLGSTDTQYF
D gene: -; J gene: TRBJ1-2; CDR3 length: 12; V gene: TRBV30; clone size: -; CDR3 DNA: TGTGCCTGGAGTGCGCGGCTCTATGGCTACACCTTC; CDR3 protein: CAWSARLYGYTF
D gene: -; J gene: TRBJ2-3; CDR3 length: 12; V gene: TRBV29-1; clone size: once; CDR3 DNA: TGCAGCGTCCGGACAGGCACAGATACGCAGTATTTT; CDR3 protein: CSVRTGTDTQYF
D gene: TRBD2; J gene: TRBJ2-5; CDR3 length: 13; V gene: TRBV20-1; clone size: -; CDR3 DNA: TGCAGTGCTAGCGCTAGCGGACAAGAGACCCAGTACTTC; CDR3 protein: CSASASGQETQYF
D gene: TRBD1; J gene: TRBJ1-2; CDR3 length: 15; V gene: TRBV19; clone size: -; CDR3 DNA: TGTGCCAGTAAATCCGGGACAGGCTGGAACTATGGCTACACCTTC; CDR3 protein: CASKSGTGWNYGYTF
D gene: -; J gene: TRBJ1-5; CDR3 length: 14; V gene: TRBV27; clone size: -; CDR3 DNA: TGTGCCAGCAGTTTACTAAGGGGCAATCAGCCCCAGCATTTT; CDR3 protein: CASSLLRGNQPQHF
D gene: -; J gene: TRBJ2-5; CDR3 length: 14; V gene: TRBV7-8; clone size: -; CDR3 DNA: TGTGCCAGCAACATGCAGGGACCTCAAGAGACCCAGTACTTC; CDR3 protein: CASNMQGPQETQYF
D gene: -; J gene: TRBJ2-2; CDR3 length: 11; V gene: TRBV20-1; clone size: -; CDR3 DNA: TGCAGTGCTTCGGGATTCGGGGAGCTGTTTTTT; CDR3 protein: CSASGFGELFF
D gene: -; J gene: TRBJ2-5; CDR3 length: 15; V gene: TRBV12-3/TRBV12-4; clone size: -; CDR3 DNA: TGTGCCAGCAGTATCACGGACCCCCACCAAGAGACCCAGTACTTC; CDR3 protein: CASSITDPHQETQYF
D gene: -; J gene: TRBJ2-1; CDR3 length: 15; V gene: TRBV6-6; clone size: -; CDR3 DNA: TGTGCCAGCAGTTACCGGGGGGCAACGGTCATAGAGCAGTTCTTC; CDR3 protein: CASSYRGATVIEQFF
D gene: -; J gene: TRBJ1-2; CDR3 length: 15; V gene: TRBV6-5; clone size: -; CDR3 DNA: TGTGCCAGCCGCCTACTTGGGCGGGGCGGAGGAGGCTACACCTTC; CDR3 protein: CASRLLGRGGGGYTF
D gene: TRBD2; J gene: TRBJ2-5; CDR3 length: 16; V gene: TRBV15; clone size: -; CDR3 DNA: TGTGCCACCAGCATCCAAGCGGGACTAGTAAAAGAGACCCAGTACTTC; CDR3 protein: CATSIQAGLVKETQYF
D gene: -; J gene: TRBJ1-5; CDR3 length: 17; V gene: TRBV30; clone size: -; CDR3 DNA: TGTGCCTGGAGTCTCGGTCCCTTAGGGGCCAGCAATCAGCCCCAGCATTTT; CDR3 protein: CAWSLGPLGASNQPQHF
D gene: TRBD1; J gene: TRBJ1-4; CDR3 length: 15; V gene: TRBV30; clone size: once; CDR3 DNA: TGTGCCTGGAGTGGGACAGGTTTCTTTAATGAAAAACTGTTTTTT; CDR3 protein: CAWSGTGFFNEKLFF
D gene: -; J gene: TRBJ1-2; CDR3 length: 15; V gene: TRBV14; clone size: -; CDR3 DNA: TGTGCCAGCAGCCACCAGGGGACCCACGCCTATGGCTACACCTTC; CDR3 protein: CASSHQGTHAYGYTF
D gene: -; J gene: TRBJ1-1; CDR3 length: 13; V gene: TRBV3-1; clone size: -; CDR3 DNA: TGTGCCAGCAGCCGGGGCAGGAACACTGAAGCTTTCTTT; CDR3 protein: CASSRGRNTEAFF
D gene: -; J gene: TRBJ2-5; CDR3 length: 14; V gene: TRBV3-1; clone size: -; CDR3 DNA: TGTGCCAGCAGCCCCCTTTGGGGGAAGGAGACCCAGTACTTC; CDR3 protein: CASSPLWGKETQYF
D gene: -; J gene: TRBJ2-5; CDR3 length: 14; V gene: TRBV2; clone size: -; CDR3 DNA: TGTGCCAGCAACTTCGGGGGACACCAAGAGACCCAGTACTTC; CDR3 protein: CASNFGGHQETQYF
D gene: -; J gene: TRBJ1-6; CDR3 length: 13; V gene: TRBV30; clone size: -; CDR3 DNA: TGTGCCTGGTTGGTGAAGGGTTCTTCACCCCTCCACTTT; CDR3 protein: CAWLVKGSSPLHF
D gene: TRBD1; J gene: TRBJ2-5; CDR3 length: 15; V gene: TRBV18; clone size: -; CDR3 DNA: TGTGCCAGCTCACCTCGGACAGGAGGCACAGAGACCCAGTACTTC; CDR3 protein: CASSPRTGGTETQYF
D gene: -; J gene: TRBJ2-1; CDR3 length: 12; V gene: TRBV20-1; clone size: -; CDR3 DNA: TGCAGTCCCACAGAGGGGGGGAATGAGCAGTTCTTC; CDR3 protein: CSPTEGGNEQFF
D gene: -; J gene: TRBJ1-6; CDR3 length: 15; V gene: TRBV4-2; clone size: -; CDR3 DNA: TGTGCCAGCAGCCTTATCCAGGGGCTTCAATCACCCCTCCACTTT; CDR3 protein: CASSLIQGLQSPLHF